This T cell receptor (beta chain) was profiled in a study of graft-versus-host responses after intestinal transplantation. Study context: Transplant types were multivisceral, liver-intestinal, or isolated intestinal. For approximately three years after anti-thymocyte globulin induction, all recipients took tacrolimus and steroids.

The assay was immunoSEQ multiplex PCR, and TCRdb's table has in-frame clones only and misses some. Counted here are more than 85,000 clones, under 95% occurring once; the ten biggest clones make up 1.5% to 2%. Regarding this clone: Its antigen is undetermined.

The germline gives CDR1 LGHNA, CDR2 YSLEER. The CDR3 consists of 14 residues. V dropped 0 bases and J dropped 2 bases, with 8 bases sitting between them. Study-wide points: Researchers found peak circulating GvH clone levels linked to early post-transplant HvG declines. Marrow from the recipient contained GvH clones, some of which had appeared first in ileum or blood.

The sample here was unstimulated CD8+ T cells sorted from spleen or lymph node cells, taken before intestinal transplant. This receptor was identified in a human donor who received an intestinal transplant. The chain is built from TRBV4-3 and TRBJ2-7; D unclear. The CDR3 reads CASSQDPPAYEQYF. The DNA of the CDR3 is TGCGCCAGCAGCCAAGATCCCCCAGCCTACGAGCAGTACTTC.